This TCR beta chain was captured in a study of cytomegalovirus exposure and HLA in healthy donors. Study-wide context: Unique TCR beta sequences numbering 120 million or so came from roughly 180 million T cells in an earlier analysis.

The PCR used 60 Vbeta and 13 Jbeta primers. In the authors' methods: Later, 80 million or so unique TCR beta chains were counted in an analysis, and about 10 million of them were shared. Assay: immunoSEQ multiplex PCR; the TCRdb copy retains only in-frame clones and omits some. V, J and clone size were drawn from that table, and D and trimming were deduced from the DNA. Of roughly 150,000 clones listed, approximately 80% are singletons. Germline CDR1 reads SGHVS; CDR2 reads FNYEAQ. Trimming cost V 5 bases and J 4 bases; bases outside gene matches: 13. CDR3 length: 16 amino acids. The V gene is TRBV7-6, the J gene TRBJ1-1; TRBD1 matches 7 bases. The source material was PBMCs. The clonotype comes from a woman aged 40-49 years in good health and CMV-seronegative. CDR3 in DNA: TGTGCCAGCAGCCATCTAACCGACAGGGTGGGCACTGAAGCTTTCTTT. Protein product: CASSHLTDRVGTEAFF.